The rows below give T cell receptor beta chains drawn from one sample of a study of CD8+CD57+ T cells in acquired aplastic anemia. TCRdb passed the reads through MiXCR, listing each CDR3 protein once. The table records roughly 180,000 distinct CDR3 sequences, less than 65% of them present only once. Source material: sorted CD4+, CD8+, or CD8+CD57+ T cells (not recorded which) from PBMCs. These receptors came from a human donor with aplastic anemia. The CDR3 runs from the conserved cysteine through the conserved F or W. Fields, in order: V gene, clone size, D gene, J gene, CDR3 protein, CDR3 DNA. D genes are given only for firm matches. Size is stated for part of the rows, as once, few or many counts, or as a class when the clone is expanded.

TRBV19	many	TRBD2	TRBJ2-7	CASRRTSGDYEQYF	TGTGCCAGTAGACGGACTAGCGGGGACTACGAGCAGTACTTC
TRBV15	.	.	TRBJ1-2	CATSLPGADGYTF	TGTGCCACCAGCCTTCCGGGGGCGGATGGCTACACCTTC
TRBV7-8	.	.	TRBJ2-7	CASSHTSYEQYF	TGTGCCAGCAGCCACACCAGTTACGAGCAGTACTTC
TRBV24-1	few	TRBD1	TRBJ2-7	CATSDRQGGEQYF	TGTGCCACCAGTGATCGACAGGGCGGCGAGCAGTACTTC
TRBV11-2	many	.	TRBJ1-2	CASSFPGAVGYGYTF	TGTGCCAGCAGCTTCCCCGGGGCAGTGGGCTATGGCTACACCTTC
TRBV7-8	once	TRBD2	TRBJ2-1	CASSLLAGSSYNEQSF	TGTGCCAGCAGCCTCTTAGCGGGGAGCTCCTACAATGAGCAGTCCTTT
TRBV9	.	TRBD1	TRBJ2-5	CASSVRQGQETQYF	TGTGCCAGCAGCGTTAGACAGGGGCAAGAGACCCAGTACTTC
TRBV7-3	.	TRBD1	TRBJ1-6	CASSSLRGQTDSPLHF	TGTGCCAGCAGCTCCCTTCGGGGACAGACGGATTCACCCCTCCACTTT
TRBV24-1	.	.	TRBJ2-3	CAAPKDAQYF	TGTGCCGCCCCCAAAGATGCGCAGTATTTT
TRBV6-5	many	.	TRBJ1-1	CASGGYTEAFF	TGTGCCAGCGGGGGATACACTGAAGCTTTCTTT
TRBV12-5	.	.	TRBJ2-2	CASSLVTRGGELFF	TGTGCCAGCAGTTTAGTGACTAGGGGTGGGGAGCTGTTTTTT
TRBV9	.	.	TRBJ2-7	CASSVEVGSGYVQYF	TGTGCCAGCAGCGTAGAGGTCGGGTCCGGCTACGTGCAGTACTTC
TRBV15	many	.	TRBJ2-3	CATSRGTNSGSDTQYF	TGTGCCACCAGCAGAGGAACCAATAGCGGCTCAGATACGCAGTATTTT
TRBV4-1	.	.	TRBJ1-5	CASSQGLLAGGQPQHF	TGCGCCAGCAGCCAAGGCCTTCTAGCGGGGGGGCAGCCCCAGCATTTT
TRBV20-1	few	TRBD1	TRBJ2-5	CSAREGDRVGETQYF	TGCAGTGCTAGAGAAGGGGACAGGGTGGGAGAGACCCAGTACTTC
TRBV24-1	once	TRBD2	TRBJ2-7	CATSDQGLAGGEQYF	TGTGCCACCAGTGACCAGGGACTAGCGGGAGGCGAGCAGTACTTC
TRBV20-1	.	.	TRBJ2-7	CSASQNYEQYF	TGCAGTGCGTCACAAAACTACGAGCAGTACTTC
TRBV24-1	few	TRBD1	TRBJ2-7	CATSDRRTGIDEQYF	TGTGCCACCAGTGATCGGAGGACAGGGATTGACGAGCAGTACTTC
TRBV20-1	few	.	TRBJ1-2	CSARSGRDYGYTF	TGCAGTGCTAGATCTGGGCGGGACTATGGCTACACCTTC
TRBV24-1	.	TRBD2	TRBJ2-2	CATSDGAGASDTGELFF	TGTGCCACCAGTGATGGAGCGGGGGCTAGTGACACCGGGGAGCTGTTTTTT
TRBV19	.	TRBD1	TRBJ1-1	CASSDAGQTNTEAFF	TGTGCCAGTAGTGATGCGGGACAGACGAACACTGAAGCTTTCTTT
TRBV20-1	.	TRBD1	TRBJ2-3	CSVRTGALDTQYF	TGCAGTGTTCGGACAGGGGCTTTGGATACGCAGTATTTT
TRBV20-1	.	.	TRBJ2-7	CSAGGGPHPYEQYF	TGCAGTGCAGGAGGGGGACCCCACCCCTACGAGCAGTACTTC
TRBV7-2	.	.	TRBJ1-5	CASSPYEDQPQHF	TGTGCCAGCAGCCCCTACGAGGATCAGCCCCAGCATTTT
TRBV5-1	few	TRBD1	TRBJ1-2	CASSVFTGGDNYGYTF	TGCGCCAGCAGCGTATTCACAGGGGGAGATAACTATGGCTACACCTTC
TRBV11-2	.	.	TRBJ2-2	CASSSTKTGINTGELFF	TGTGCCAGCAGCTCGACGAAAACAGGAATCAACACCGGGGAGCTGTTTTTT
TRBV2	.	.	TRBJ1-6	CASSAGGTSKNSPLHF	TGTGCCAGCAGTGCGGGGGGCACAAGCAAGAATTCACCCCTCCACTTT
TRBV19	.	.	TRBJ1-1	CASRQNTEAFF	TGTGCCAGTAGACAAAACACTGAAGCTTTCTTT
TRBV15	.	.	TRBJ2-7	CATSSEFPYEQYF	TGTGCCACCAGCAGCGAGTTCCCCTACGAGCAGTACTTC